Here is one T cell receptor (beta chain) with its context. This clone was counted a single time. This receptor's antigen is unknown. The input lacks base qualities; no much larger clone sits a single base away. Transplants used related donors with nonmyeloablative bone marrow transplantation; mixed chimerism was transient in the human trials. Thawed PBMCs were FACS-sorted into unstimulated Tregs (CD4+CD25+CD127-), CD4+ non-Tregs (CD4+CD25-), CD4 cells and CD8 cells. A few combined kidney and bone marrow transplant recipients from the ITN036ST trial were included as patients, and samples were available only from these trial subjects. Healthy control blood was separated into PBMCs by Ficoll density gradient and cryopreserved, and patient PBMCs were collected both before and after transplant. The CDR3, cysteine through phenylalanine, is 16 amino acids long. The retained sequence is limited to the CDR3, 48 bases, with the frame set at the first base. Trimming takes 0 bases off V and 1 base off J; junction bases not matched to a gene: 6. According to the germline V gene, CDR1 reads KGHSH and CDR2 reads LQKENI.

This specimen comes from a study of Tregs in tolerant kidney transplant recipients (dated by TCRdb to about 2019). Background for the entire study: Before combined kidney and bone marrow transplantation, this study identified donor-specific regulatory T cells using TCRbeta sequencing and then followed those same cells after transplant.

The full study reports these points: The most biologically relevant and donor-specific TCRbeta repertoire appeared to be identified by expanding Tregs with activated donor B cells. The study was limited by small patient numbers, and the findings need validation in larger populations and under other immunosuppression protocols. Although technical replication error seemed to be minimal, the question of biological reproducibility was not addressed directly. In tolerant patients, donor-specific Tregs expanded more than Tregs overall, which suggests antigen-driven rather than nonspecific expansion. Because the PCR primers were changed over time for some patients, nucleotide-level comparison could not be performed across the samples from those patients.

Genomic DNA was extracted from sorted cells with the QIAGEN DNeasy Blood and Tissue Kit for TCRbeta CDR3 sequencing. High-throughput TCRbeta CDR3 sequencing, including PCR amplification with bias correction and internal controls, was performed commercially through immunoSEQ. From the authors' description of their analysis: A unique productive TCRbeta sequence was defined by the CDR3 nucleotide sequence when primers matched, and otherwise by the CDR3 amino acid sequence together with the Vbeta and Jbeta genes. Sorting error was corrected by removing sequences shared between sorted populations at a frequency ratio of 2:1 or less, and the remaining shared sequences were assigned to the higher population. A sequence was defined as donor-reactive if the sequence was expanded at least 5-fold in CFSE-low cells compared with unstimulated cells and had a frequency of at least 0.01% in CFSE-low cells. Jensen-Shannon divergence, calculated on the top 100 TCRbeta sequences ranked by frequency, was used to quantify repertoire divergence. For samples with multiple sequencing runs, sorting error was corrected separately for each run before the runs were pooled. Not all clones reach the TCRdb copy of this immuneACCESS table, which keeps in-frame sequences only. Checked studies attribute under half of the gap to unresolved V genes and leave the rest unexplained. The V and J calls and clone size were taken over from that table, and D and trimming were inferred from the DNA. The sample table contains 90,000 or so clones; only one count was recorded for under 95% of them. Roughly 1.7% of the sample goes to the ten largest clones.

Sequences were derived from CD4+ T cells from blood (PBMCs), sampled 12 months after the transplant. The receptor comes from a human patient who received a combined kidney and bone marrow transplant. Some T cells may be donor cells from the graft after a transplant. The chain joins TRBV18 to TRBJ2-7; TRBD1 fits 7 bases in the junction. The DNA sequence is as follows: TGTGCCAGCTCACCACCGAGGCAGGGGGTTTCCTACGAGCAGTACTTC. Translated, this is CASSPPRQGVSYEQYF.